This is a list of T cell receptor beta chains from one sample in a study of T cell repertoires in cytomegalovirus infection. Their antigens remain unidentified. TCRdb independently ran MiXCR on the reads; one entry per CDR3 protein. Seen here are 54,000 or so distinct CDR3 sequences, 33% observed once, and the top ten hold 60% to 80%. Sequences were obtained from PBMCs, sequenced either directly or after in vitro stimulation (not recorded which). The receptors were sampled from a human donor in good health (CMV status not recorded). Some clones in this sample may be carry-over from other donors' samples. CDR3s leave out the opening cysteine and the closing phenylalanine or tryptophan. The order of the fields is CDR3 protein, V gene.

ASNLVLAGGGDEQF,TRBV7-2
ASSLYDRGPVGYT,TRBV7-8
ASSPRTRLDIQY,TRBV7-2
ASSLNAPTRETQY,TRBV28
ASSYHWARDTGELF,TRBV6-2/TRBV6-3
ASGPGTGGLAGPLDQWNEQF,TRBV6-1
ASSAPTEGDPYEQY,TRBV5-4
ASSLVGASEQY,TRBV11-2
ASSWNRGTYEQY,TRBV7-9
ASSPLTGTNTGELF,TRBV5-4
ASSRGIDIQY,TRBV2
ASSFREIQPQH,TRBV12-3/TRBV12-4
ASSLPGGQPNNEQF,TRBV7-6
SVGGGGSAFVDTQY,TRBV20-1
ASSLGTRAYEQY,TRBV7-9
ASSQEGLNSYNEQF,TRBV4-3
ASSLGTTGYEQY,TRBV7-2
SAGAGGYEQY,TRBV20-1
ASSLEVSETEQF,TRBV7-2
ASSLGLDSLYEKLF,TRBV7-4
ASSQVLYGGRDNEQF,TRBV4-1
ASSPKWGKGYEQY,TRBV7-9
ASSLRGSGGIEDTQY,TRBV28